Below, one T cell receptor beta chain is given with its context. Data came from immunoSEQ multiplex PCR; TCRdb stores just in-frame clones and leaves some out. This table holds 250,000 or so clones, over 75% found once. This sample was taken from a study of blood T cell repertoires in COVID-19. The CDR3 consists of 14 residues. V was pared by 0 bases and J by 5 bases, with 10 bases between. Looked up from germline, CDR1 is SSHAT and CDR2 is FNYEAQ (reference sequence). The receptor was isolated from a woman aged 40 to 55 who had been exposed to COVID-19. The sequencing sample was made of PBMCs or T cells enriched from blood (not recorded which). The V call is TRBV7-7, the J call TRBJ2-5; the D gene is possibly TRBD1 (5 bases). As DNA, the CDR3 is TGTGCCAGCAGCTTAGCAGGGGCCGTGGAGACCCAGTACTTC. It encodes CASSLAGAVETQYF.